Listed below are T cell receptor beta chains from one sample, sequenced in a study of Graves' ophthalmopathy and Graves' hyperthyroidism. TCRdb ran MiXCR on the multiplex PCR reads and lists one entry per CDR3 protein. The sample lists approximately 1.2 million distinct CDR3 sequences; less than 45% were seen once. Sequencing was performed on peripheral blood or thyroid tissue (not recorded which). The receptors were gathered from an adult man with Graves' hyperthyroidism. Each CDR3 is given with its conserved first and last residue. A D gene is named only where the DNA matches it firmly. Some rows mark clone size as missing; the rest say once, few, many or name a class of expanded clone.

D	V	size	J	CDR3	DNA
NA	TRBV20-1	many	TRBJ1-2	CSAHYGYTF	TGCAGTGCCCACTATGGCTACACCTTC
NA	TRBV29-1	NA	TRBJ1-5	CSVVFLEETQHF	TGCAGCGTTGTCTTTTTGGAAGAGACCCAGCATTTT
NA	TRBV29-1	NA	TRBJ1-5	CSAREGANQPQHF	TGCAGCGCCCGTGAAGGGGCGAATCAGCCCCAACATTTT
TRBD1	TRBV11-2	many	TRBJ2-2	CASSFGQANTGELFF	TGTGCCAGCAGCTTCGGACAGGCGAACACCGGGGAGCTGTTTTTT
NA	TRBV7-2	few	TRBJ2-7	CASSIGTQKIYEQYF	TGTGCCAGCTCCATCGGGACACAAAAAATCTACGAGCAGTACTTC
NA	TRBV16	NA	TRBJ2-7	CASSQSVTGVLEQYF	TGTGCCAGCAGCCAATCAGTAACCGGGGTGCTCGAGCAGTACTTC
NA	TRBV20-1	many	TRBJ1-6	CSAGRSSYNSPLHF	TGCAGCGCGGGACGGAGCTCCTATAATTCACCCCTCCACTTT
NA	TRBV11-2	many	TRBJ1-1	CASSLDRSGGTEAFF	TGTGCCAGCAGCTTAGATCGATCGGGAGGAACTGAAGCTTTCTTT
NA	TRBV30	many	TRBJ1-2	CARGLNYGYTF	TGTGCCCGGGGACTTAACTATGGCTACACCTTC
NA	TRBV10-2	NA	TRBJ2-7	CASSYSSFYEQYF	TGCGCCAGCAGTTACTCGTCCTTCTACGAGCAGTACTTC
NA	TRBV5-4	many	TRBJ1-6	CASSLEGRGTSPLHF	TGTGCCAGCAGCTTGGAGGGGAGGGGAACTTCACCCCTCCACTTT
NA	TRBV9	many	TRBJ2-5	CASSVESAVEETQYF	TGTGCCAGCAGCGTAGAGTCCGCGGTCGAGGAGACCCAGTACTTC